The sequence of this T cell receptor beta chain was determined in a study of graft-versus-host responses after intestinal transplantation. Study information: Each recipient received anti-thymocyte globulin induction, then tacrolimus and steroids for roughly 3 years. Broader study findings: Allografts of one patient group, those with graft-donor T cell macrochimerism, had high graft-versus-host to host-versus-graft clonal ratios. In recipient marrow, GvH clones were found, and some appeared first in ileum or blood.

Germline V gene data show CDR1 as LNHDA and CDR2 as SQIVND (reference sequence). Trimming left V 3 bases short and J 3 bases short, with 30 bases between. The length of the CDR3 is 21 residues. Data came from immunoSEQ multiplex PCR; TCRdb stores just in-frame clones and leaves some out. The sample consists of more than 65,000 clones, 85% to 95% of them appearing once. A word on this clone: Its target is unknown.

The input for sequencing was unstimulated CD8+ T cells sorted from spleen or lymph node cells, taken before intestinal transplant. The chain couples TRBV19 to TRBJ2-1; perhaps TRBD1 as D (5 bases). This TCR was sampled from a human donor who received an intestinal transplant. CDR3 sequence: CASSMSALPLPITRGYNEQFF. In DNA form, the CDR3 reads TGTGCCAGTAGTATGTCCGCTCTCCCGCTTCCCATTACAAGGGGCTACAATGAGCAGTTCTTC.